One sample yielded the 13 T cell receptor beta chains listed below, sequenced in a study of shared clonotypes between healthy human individuals. Clones were read by immunoSEQ multiplex PCR, and TCRdb kept only the in-frame ones, dropping some. Of roughly 1,500,000 clones listed, approximately 98% are singletons. Sequenced input: naive CD4+ T cells sorted from blood. Documented subset: CD45RA+ positively selected. These receptors originate from a man aged 25 to 40 in good health.

This clone was seen a single time. The gene calls are TRBV29-1 and TRBJ2-1; TRBD2 matches 10 bases. Germline assignment: CDR1 SQVTM and CDR2 ANQGSEA. The CDR3 has 15 amino acids. J was trimmed by 9 bases and V by 7 bases; bases with no gene match: 15. CDR3 region: CSAGEAGGPLSEQFF. The CDR3 coding sequence is TGCAGCGCTGGGGAAGCGGGAGGGCCCTTGAGTGAGCAGTTCTTC.

V is TRBV6-5 and J is TRBJ1-1; 9 bases fit TRBD1. This CDR3 region has 13 residues. Unmatched junction bases numbered 7, after V lost 5 bases and J lost 9 bases. Germline V CDR1 and CDR2: MNHEY, SVGAGI. This CDR3 is CASSVGTGQKAFF. CDR3 in DNA: TGTGCCAGCAGTGTAGGGACAGGGCAAAAAGCTTTCTTT.

The chain has TRBV13 and TRBJ2-5; D gene ambiguous. V lost 2 bases and J 5 bases, leaving 6 bases between the germline ends. There are 12 residues in the CDR3. The germline V gene encodes CDR1 PRHDT and CDR2 FYEKMQ (reference sequence). The chain's CDR3 is CASSLLKETQYF. The CDR3 DNA reads as TGTGCCAGCAGCTTACTGAAGGAGACCCAGTACTTC.

This clone was recorded only once. The J gene is TRBJ1-2, the V gene TRBV27; 7 bases agree with TRBD1. CDR3 size: 17 residues. J gave up 7 bases and V 0 bases, and 14 bases lay outside the gene matches. In germline, CDR1 is MNHEY, CDR2 SMNVEV (reference sequence). As DNA, the CDR3 is TGTGCCAGCAGTTTATCATCTAGACAGGGTCGGCGGGGTGGCTACACCTTC. Translation gives CASSLSSRQGRRGGYTF.

The gene calls are TRBV11-2 and TRBJ2-7; D is possibly TRBD1 (5 bases). The germline V gene has CDR1 SGHAT and CDR2 FQNNGV. V lost 5 bases and J lost 0, with 17 bases in between. CDR3 length: 16 residues. The CDR3 reads CASSPRTLRSSYEQYF. For the CDR3, the DNA is TGTGCCAGCAGCCCACGGACACTCAGGAGCTCCTACGAGCAGTACTTC.

Of note for this clone: The sample holds other DNA sequences that translate to the same CDR3. The chain recombines TRBV5-1 with TRBJ2-1; D call uncertain. Germline CDR1 SGHRS, CDR2 YFSETQ. V was cut by 1 base and J by 1 base, with 9 bases left in between. The CDR3 is 15 residues long. CDR3 loop: CASSLTSVSYNEQFF. CDR3 in DNA: TGCGCCAGCAGCTTGACCTCGGTATCCTACAATGAGCAGTTCTTC.

This rearrangement joins TRBV2 to TRBJ2-7; D may be TRBD1 (6 bases). The V gene's germline CDR1 is SNHLY and CDR2 FYNNEI. The CDR3 has 15 amino acids. V was trimmed by 8 bases and J by 4 bases, leaving 21 bases between them. CDR3 bases: TGTGCCAGCGGGATCGGGCAGGGGTGGTCTTACGAGCAGTACTTC. Amino acids: CASGIGQGWSYEQYF.

J is TRBJ1-1 and V is TRBV28; D uncertain. CDR3 length equals 13 residues. V was trimmed by 6 bases and J by 6 bases, leaving 14 bases between them. Germline V CDR1 and CDR2: MDHEN, SYDVKM. For the CDR3, the DNA is TGTGCCAGCAGCCTCGTCGGCGGCGCTGAAGCTTTCTTT. Protein: CASSLVGGAEAFF. Full variable domain (rest looked up from reference TRBV28 and TRBJ1-1): DVKVTQSSRYLVKRTGEKVFLECVQDMDHENMFWYRQDPGLGLRLIYFSYDVKMKEKGDIPEGYSVSREKKERFSLILESASTNQTSMYLCASSLVGGAEAFFGQGTRLTVV.

The chain uses TRBV29-1 and TRBJ2-2; 7 bases map to TRBD1. Per germline, CDR1 SQVTM and CDR2 ANQGSEA. Trimming cost V 3 bases and J 4 bases; bases outside gene matches: 8. This CDR3 spans 15 amino acids. This CDR3 is CSVDLQGKSTGELFF. The DNA for the CDR3 is TGCAGCGTTGATCTACAGGGGAAGAGCACCGGGGAGCTGTTTTTT.

The chain's CDR3 is CASSSGQAGLTEAFF. DNA of the CDR3: TGTGCCAGCAGCTCAGGACAAGCTGGGCTCACTGAAGCTTTCTTT. This chain joins TRBV5-4 and TRBJ1-1; perhaps TRBD1 as D (5 bases). The germline V gene has CDR1 SGHNT and CDR2 YYREEE (reference sequence). Trimming removed 3 bases from V and 4 bases from J, with 16 bases in between. This CDR3 contains 15 residues.

The V call is TRBV29-1, the J call TRBJ2-1, with 10 bases fitting TRBD1. CDR3 size: 14 residues. The germline gives CDR1 SQVTM, CDR2 ANQGSEA. V lost 7 bases to trimming and J lost 5 bases; unmatched junction nucleotides: 8. The CDR3 nucleotides read TGCAGCGCTATGGGACAGGGGATCGACAATGAGCAGTTCTTC. Protein product: CSAMGQGIDNEQFF.

This chain links TRBV28 with TRBJ1-2, with TRBD1 matching over 9 bases. J was trimmed by 4 bases and V by 5 bases; bases with no gene match: 8. The CDR3 runs 15 residues. Germline V gene data show CDR1 as MDHEN and CDR2 as SYDVKM. CDR3 protein: CASSPGQGLTYGYTF. CDR3 nucleotides: TGTGCCAGCAGTCCGGGACAGGGCTTAACCTATGGCTACACCTTC.

The chain recombines TRBV25-1 with TRBJ1-2; TRBD1 matches at 9 bases. The CDR3 covers 14 residues. V lost 4 bases to trimming and J lost 2 bases; unmatched junction nucleotides: 2. Germline V gene data show CDR1 as MGHDK and CDR2 as SYGVNS. The CDR3 loop reads CASSVGQGNYGYTF. As DNA, the CDR3 is TGTGCCAGCAGTGTCGGACAGGGGAACTATGGCTACACCTTC.